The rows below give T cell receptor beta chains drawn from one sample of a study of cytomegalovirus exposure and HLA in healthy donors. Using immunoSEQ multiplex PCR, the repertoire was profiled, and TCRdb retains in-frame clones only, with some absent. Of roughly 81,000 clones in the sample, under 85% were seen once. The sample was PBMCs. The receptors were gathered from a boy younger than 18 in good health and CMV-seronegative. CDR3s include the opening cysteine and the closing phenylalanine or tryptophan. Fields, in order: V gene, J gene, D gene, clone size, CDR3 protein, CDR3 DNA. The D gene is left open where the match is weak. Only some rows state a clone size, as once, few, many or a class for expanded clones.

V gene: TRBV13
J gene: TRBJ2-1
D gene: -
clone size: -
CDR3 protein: CASSTRLDEQFF
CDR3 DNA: TGTGCCAGCAGCACGCGACTAGACGAGCAGTTCTTC

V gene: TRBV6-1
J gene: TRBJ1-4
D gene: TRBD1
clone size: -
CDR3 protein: CASSEHDRGGEKLFF
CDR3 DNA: TGTGCCAGCAGTGAACACGACAGGGGGGGAGAAAAACTGTTTTTT

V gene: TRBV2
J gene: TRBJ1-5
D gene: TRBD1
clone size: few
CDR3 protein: CASSNRGREQPQHF
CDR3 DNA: TGTGCCAGCAGTAACAGGGGTCGAGAACAGCCCCAGCATTTT

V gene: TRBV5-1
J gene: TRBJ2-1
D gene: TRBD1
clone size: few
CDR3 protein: CASRWDSYNEQFF
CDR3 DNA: TGCGCCAGCAGATGGGACAGCTACAATGAGCAGTTCTTC

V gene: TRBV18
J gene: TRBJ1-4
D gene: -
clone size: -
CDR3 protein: CASSPGQTNEKLFF
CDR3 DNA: TGTGCCAGCTCACCGGGACAAACAAATGAAAAACTGTTTTTT

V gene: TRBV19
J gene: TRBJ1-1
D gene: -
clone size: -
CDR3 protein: CASSSRGAGTEAFF
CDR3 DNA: TGTGCCAGTAGTTCCCGGGGGGCGGGGACTGAAGCTTTCTTT

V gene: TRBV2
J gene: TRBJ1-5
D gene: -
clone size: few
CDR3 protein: CASSRLNSNQPQHF
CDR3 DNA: TGTGCCAGCAGCCGACTGAATAGCAATCAGCCCCAGCATTTT

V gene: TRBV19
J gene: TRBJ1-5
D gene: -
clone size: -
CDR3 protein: CASSIATSSNQPQHF
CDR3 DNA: TGTGCCAGTAGTATAGCCACAAGTAGCAATCAGCCCCAGCATTTT

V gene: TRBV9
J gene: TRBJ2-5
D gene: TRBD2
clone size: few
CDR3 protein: CASSRFSGRAETQYF
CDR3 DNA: TGTGCCAGCAGCAGATTCAGCGGGAGGGCGGAGACCCAGTACTTC

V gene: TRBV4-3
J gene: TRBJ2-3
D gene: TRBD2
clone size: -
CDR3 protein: CASSQDRTGGLTDTQYF
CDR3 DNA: TGCGCCAGCAGCCAAGATAGGACGGGAGGCCTCACAGATACGCAGTATTTT

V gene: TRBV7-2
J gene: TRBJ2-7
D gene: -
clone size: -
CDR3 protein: CASSLVDRGGYEQYF
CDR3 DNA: TGTGCCAGCAGCTTAGTCGATCGGGGAGGATACGAGCAGTACTTC

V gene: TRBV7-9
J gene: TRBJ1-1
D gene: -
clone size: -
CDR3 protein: CASSLLGRLNTEAFF
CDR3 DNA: TGTGCCAGCAGCCTATTGGGCAGGCTAAACACTGAAGCTTTCTTT

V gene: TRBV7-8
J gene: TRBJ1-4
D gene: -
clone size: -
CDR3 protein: CASSPGGPNEKLFF
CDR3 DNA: TGTGCCAGCAGCCCCGGTGGGCCTAATGAAAAACTGTTTTTT

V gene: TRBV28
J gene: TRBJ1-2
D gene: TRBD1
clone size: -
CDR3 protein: CASSVDRAGYTF
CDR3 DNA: TGTGCCAGCAGTGTCGACAGGGCTGGCTACACCTTC

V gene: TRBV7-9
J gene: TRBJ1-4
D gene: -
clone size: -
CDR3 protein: CASSLSGSSTNEKLFF
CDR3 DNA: TGTGCCAGCAGCTTAAGCGGATCTTCAACTAATGAAAAACTGTTTTTT

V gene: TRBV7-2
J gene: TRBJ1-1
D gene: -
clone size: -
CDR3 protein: CASSLSRAAEAFF
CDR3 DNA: TGTGCCAGCAGCTTATCCAGGGCAGCTGAAGCTTTCTTT

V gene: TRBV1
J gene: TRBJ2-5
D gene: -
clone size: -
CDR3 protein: CTSSPPTVIAGQETQYF
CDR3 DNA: TGCACCAGCAGCCCTCCCACTGTTATAGCGGGACAGGAGACCCAGTACTTC

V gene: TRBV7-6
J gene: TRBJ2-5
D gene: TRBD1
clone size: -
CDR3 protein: CASSLGGTGGQETQYF
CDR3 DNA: TGTGCCAGCAGCTTAGGAGGGACAGGGGGCCAAGAGACCCAGTACTTC

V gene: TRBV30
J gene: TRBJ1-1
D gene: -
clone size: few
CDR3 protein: CAWSMLGQGSEAFF
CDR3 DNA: TGTGCCTGGAGTATGCTAGGCCAGGGGTCTGAAGCTTTCTTT

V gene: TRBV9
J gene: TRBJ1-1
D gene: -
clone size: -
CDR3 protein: CASSVGGYANTEAFF
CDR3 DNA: TGTGCCAGCAGCGTAGGAGGGTATGCGAACACTGAAGCTTTCTTT

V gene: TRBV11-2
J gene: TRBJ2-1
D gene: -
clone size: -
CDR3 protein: CASSLGTSHSYNEQFF
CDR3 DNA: TGTGCCAGCAGCTTAGGTACGAGCCACTCCTACAATGAGCAGTTCTTC

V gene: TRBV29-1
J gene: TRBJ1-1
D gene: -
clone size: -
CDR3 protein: CSTQDSGGTEAFF
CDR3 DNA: TGCAGCACCCAAGACTCGGGGGGAACTGAAGCTTTCTTT

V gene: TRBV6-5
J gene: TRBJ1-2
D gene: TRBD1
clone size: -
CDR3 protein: CASSEGAGYTF
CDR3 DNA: TGTGCCAGCAGCGAGGGGGCTGGCTACACCTTC

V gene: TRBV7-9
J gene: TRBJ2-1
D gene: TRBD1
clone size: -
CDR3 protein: CASTGTGGVRDNEQFF
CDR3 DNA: TGTGCCAGTACCGGGACAGGTGGGGTTCGGGACAATGAGCAGTTCTTC

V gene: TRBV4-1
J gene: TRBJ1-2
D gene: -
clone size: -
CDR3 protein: CASSQEGMNRGGYGYTF
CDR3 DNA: TGCGCCAGCAGCCAAGAGGGTATGAATAGGGGTGGCTATGGCTACACCTTC

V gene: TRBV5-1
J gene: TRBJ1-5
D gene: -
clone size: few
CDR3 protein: CASSLDSSNQPQHF
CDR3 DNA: TGCGCCAGCAGCCTTGACAGTAGCAATCAGCCCCAGCATTTT

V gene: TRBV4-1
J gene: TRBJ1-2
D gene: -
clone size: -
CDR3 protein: CASSQVADGLYGYTF
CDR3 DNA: TGCGCCAGCAGCCAAGTAGCGGACGGATTATATGGCTACACCTTC

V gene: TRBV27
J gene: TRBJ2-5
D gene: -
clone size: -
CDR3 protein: CASSPDSGTQYF
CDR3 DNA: TGTGCCAGCAGTCCAGATTCGGGGACCCAGTACTTC

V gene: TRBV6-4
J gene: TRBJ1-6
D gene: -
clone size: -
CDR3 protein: CASSSTAGNSPLHF
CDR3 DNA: TGTGCCAGCAGTTCCACGGCGGGAAATTCACCCCTCCACTTT

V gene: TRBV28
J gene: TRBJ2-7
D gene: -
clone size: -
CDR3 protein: CASRGAGIYEQYF
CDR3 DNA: TGTGCCAGCAGGGGGGCAGGGATCTACGAGCAGTACTTC

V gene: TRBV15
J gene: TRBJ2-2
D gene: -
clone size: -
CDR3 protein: CATSQRNTGELFF
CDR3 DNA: TGTGCCACCAGTCAGCGGAACACCGGGGAGCTGTTTTTT

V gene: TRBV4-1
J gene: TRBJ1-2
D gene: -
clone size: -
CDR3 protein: CASSQVWGQNYGYTF
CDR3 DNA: TGCGCCAGCAGCCAAGTTTGGGGGCAGAACTATGGCTACACCTTC

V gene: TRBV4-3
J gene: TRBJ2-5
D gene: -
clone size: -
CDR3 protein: CASSQALGVETQYF
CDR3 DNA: TGCGCCAGCAGCCAAGCCCTGGGAGTGGAGACCCAGTACTTC

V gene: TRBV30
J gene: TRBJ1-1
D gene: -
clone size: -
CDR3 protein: CAWSKGREGTEAFF
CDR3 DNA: TGTGCCTGGAGTAAGGGCAGGGAGGGCACTGAAGCTTTCTTT

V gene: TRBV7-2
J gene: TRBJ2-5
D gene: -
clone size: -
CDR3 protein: CASSLADPQRGTQYF
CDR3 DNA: TGTGCCAGCAGCTTAGCGGACCCACAACGGGGGACCCAGTACTTC

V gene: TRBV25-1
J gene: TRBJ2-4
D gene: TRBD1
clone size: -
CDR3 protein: CASSDTRQGTKNIQYF
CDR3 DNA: TGTGCCAGCAGTGATACCAGACAGGGAACCAAAAACATTCAGTACTTC

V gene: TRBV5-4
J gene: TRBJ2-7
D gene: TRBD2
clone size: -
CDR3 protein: CASSLAPRGGGPHEQYF
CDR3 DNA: TGTGCCAGCAGCTTGGCCCCCAGGGGCGGGGGGCCCCACGAGCAGTACTTC

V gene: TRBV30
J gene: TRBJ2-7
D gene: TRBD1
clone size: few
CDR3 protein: CALDGTGGREQYF
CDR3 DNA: TGTGCCTTGGACGGGACAGGGGGCCGGGAGCAGTACTTC

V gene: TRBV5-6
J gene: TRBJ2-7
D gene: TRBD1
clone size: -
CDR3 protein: CASSLGTGIYEQYF
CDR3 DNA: TGTGCCAGCAGCTTAGGGACAGGCATCTACGAGCAGTACTTC

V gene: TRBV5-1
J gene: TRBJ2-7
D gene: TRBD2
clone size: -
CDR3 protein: CASSLGEGEQYF
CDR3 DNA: TGCGCCAGCAGCCTGGGGGAGGGGGAGCAGTACTTC

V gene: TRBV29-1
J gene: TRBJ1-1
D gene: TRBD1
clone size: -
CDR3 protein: CSVTRDRGSEAFF
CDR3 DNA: TGCAGCGTCACCCGGGACAGGGGTTCTGAAGCTTTCTTT

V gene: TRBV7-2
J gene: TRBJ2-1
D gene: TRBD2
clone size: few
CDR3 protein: CASSSTSGPYNEQFF
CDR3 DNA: TGTGCCAGCAGCTCGACTAGCGGACCCTACAATGAGCAGTTCTTC

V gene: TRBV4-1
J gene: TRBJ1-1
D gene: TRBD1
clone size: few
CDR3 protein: CASSLGQGEAFF
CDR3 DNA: TGCGCCAGCAGCCTCGGACAGGGGGAAGCTTTCTTT

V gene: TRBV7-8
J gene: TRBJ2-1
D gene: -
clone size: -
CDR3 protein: CASSLVPDNEQFF
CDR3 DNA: TGTGCCAGCAGCTTAGTCCCCGACAATGAGCAGTTCTTC

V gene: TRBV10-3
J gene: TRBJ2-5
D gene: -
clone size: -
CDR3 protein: CAISDWDYQETQYF
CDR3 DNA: TGTGCCATCAGTGACTGGGACTACCAAGAGACCCAGTACTTC

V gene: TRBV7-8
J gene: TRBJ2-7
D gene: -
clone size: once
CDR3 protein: CASSLGKGGYEQYF
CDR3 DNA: TGTGCCAGCAGCTTAGGTAAAGGGGGCTACGAGCAGTACTTC

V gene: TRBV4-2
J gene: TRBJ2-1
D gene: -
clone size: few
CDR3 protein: CASSLPRGEGYNEQFF
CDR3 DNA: TGTGCCAGCAGCCTGCCCCGAGGTGAGGGCTACAATGAGCAGTTCTTC

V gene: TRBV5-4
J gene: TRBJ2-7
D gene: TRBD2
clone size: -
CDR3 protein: CASSPRGGGASYEQYF
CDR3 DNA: TGTGCCAGCAGCCCCCGGGGGGGCGGGGCTTCCTACGAGCAGTACTTC

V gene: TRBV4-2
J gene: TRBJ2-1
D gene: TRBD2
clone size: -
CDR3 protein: CASSQGERETNEQFF
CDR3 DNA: TGTGCCAGCAGCCAAGGCGAGCGGGAGACCAATGAGCAGTTCTTC

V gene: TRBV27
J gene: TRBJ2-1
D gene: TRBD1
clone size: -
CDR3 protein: CASSRPGQGRNEQFF
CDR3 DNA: TGTGCCAGCAGCCGACCTGGACAGGGGAGAAATGAGCAGTTCTTC

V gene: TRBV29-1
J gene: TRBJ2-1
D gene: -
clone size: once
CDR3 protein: CSVRDTGSYNEQFF
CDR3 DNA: TGCAGCGTTCGGGACACTGGCTCCTACAATGAGCAGTTCTTC